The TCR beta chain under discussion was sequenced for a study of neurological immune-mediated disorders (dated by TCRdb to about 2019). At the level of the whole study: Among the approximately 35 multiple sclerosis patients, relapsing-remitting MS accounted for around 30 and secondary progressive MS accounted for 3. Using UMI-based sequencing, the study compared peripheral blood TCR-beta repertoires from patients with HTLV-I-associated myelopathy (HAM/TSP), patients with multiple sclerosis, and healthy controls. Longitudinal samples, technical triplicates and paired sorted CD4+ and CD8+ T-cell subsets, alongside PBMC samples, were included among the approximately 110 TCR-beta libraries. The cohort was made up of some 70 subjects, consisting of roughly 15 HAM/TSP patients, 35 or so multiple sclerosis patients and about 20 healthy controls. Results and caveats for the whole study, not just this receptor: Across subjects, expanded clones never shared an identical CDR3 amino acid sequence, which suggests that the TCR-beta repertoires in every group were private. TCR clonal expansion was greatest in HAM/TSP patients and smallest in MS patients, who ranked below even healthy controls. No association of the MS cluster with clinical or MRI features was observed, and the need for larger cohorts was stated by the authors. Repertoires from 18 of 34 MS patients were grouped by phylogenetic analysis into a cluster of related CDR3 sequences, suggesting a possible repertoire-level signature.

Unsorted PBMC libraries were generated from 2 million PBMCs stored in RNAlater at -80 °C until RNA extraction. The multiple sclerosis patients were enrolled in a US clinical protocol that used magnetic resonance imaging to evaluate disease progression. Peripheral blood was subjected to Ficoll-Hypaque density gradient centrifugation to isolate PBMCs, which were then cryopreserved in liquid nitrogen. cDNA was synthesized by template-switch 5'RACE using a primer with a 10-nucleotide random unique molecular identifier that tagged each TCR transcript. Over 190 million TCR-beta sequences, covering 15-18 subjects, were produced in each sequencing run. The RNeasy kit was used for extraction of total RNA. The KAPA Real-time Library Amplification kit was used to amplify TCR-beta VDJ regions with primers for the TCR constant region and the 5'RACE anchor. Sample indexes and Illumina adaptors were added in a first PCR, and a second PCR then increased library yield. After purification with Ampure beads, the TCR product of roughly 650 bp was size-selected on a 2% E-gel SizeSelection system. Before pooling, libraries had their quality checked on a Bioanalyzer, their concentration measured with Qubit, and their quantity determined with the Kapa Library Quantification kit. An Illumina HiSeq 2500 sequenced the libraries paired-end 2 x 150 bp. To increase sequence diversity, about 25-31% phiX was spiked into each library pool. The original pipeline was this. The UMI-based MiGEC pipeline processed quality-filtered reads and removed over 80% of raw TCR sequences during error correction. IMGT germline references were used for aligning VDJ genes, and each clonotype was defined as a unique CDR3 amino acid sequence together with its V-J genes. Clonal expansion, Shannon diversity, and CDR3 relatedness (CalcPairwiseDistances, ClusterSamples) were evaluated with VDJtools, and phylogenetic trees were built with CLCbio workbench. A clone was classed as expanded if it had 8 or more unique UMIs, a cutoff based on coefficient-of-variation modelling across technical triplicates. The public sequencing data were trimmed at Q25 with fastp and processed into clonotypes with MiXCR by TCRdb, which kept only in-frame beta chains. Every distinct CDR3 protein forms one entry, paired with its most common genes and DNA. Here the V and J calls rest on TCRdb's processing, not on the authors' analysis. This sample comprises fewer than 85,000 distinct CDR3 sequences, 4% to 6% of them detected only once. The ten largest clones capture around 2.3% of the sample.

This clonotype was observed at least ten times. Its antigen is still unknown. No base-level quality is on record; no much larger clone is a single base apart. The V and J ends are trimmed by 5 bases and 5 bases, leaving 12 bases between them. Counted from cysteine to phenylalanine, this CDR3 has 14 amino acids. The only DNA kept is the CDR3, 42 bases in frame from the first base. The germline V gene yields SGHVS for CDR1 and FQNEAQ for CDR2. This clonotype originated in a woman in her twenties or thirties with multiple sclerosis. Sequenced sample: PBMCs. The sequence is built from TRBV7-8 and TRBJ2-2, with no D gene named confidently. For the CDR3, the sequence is CASSLHLGTGELFF. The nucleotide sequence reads TGTGCCAGCAGCCTCCATCTGGGGACCGGGGAGCTGTTTTTT. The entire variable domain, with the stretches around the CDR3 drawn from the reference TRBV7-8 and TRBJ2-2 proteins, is GAGVSQSPRYKVAKRGQDVALRCDPISGHVSLFWYQQALGQGPEFLTYFQNEAQLDKSGLPSDRFFAERPEGSVSTLKIQRTQQEDSAVYLCASSLHLGTGELFFGEGSRLTVL.